The clone carrying this TCR beta chain came up a few times. V gave up 6 bases and J gave up 4 bases; unmatched junction bases: 13. CDR3 length: 16 amino acids. Germline V gene lookup returns CDR1 MNHNY and CDR2 SVGAGI (reference sequence). This entry comes from a study of immune characterization of retroperitoneal liposarcoma. A single record per CDR3 protein comes from TCRdb applying MiXCR to the PCR reads. The repertoire consists of around 11,000 distinct CDR3 sequences, with roughly 23% occurring once and the leading ten covering around 9%. The chain employs TRBV6-6 and TRBJ2-3, with 7 bases fitting TRBD2. This clonotype was obtained from a female donor with retroperitoneal liposarcoma. Input material: blood. CDR3 in DNA: TGTGCCAGCAGCCCCCAACCGTCCGCGGGGGCAGATACGCAGTATTTT. As protein: CASSPQPSAGADTQYF.